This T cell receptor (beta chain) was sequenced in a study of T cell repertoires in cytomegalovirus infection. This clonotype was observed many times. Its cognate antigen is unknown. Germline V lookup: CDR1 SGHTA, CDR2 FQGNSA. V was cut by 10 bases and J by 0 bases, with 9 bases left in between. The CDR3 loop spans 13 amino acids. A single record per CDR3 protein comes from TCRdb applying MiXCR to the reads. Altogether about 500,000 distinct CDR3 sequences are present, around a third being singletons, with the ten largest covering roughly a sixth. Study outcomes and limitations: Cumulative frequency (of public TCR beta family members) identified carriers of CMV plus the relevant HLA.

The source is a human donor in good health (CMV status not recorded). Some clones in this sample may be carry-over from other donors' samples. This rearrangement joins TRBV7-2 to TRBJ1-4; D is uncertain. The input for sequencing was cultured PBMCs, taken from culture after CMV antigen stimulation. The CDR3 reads CATQEATNEKLFF. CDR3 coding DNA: TGTGCCACCCAAGAAGCAACTAATGAAAAACTGTTTTTT. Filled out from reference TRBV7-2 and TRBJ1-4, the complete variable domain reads GAGVSQSPSNKVTEKGKDVELRCDPISGHTALYWYRQSLGQGLEFLIYFQGNSAPDKSGLPSDRFSAERTGGSVSTLTIQRTQQEDSAVYLCATQEATNEKLFFGSGTQLSVL.